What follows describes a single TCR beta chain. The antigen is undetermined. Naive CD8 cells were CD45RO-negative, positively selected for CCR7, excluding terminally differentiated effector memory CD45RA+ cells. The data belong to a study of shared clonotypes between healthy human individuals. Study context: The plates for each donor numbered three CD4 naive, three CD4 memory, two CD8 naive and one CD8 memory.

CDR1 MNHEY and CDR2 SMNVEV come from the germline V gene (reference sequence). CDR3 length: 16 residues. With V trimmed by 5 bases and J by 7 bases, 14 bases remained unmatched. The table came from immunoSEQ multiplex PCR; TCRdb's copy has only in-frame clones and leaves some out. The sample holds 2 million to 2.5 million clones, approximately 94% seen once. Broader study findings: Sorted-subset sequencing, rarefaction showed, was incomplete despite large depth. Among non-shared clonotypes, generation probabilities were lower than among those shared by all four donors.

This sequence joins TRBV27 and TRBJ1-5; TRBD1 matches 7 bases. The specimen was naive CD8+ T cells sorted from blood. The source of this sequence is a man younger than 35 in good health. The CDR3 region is CASSQKNYRGDQPQHF. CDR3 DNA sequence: TGTGCCAGCAGTCAGAAAAATTACAGGGGAGACCAGCCCCAGCATTTT.